The present TCR beta chain was sequenced within a study of blood T cell repertoires in COVID-19. Seattle's enrolled individuals joined amid active infection and were then monitored longitudinally. The CDR3 consists of 21 residues. Trimming took 0 bases from V and 0 from J; bases not matched to a gene: 14. Germline V gene lookup returns CDR1 KGHDR and CDR2 SFDVKD. The authors' processing: Researchers report that nucleated cell counts were estimated from reference gene primer amplification. The protocol was immunoSEQ multiplex PCR, while the TCRdb copy is restricted to in-frame clones and leaves out a portion. That table supplies the V and J calls and clone size; D and trimming were determined from the DNA. The sample consists of about 500,000 clones, roughly nine tenths of them appearing once.

Sample: peripheral blood. This sequence originates from a man between 18 and 29 years old with COVID-19, enrolled during active disease. The rearrangement joins TRBV24-1 to TRBJ2-3; TRBD2 agrees at 10 bases. Here the CDR3 DNA reads TGTGCCACCAGTGATTTGAGGTCAGGGGAACTAGCGGGACTTAGCACAGATACGCAGTATTTT. Amino acid sequence: CATSDLRSGELAGLSTDTQYF.